A single T cell receptor beta chain is shown here with its context. The antigen is undetermined. Germline V lookup: CDR1 DFQATT, CDR2 SNEGSKA (reference sequence). CDR3 size: 15 residues. Trimming cost V 3 bases and J 3 bases; bases outside gene matches: 2. With a J-beta primer mix and a sample-barcoded 5' primer, a second PCR ran about 6 to 11 cycles. Each cDNA molecule, via a template-switch adaptor with 12 random nucleotides, was tagged. TCRdb processed the 5' RACE reads anew with MiXCR; each CDR3 protein has one entry. The top ten hold around 4% of the sample, which has some 1.5 million distinct CDR3 sequences, approximately 39% seen once. This sample was taken from a study of blood T cells in healthy people across ages. Overall study context: In model experiments, template switching was able to capture about one barcoded beta molecule for every two T cells that were present.

Points from the study as a whole: The donors' CMV status was not determined, possibly confounding changes in expanded clonotypes.

Sequencing used blood. The chain links TRBV20-1 to TRBJ2-3; 14 positions agree with TRBD2. This clonotype was obtained from a woman aged 18-29 years in good health. The CDR3 DNA reads TGCAGTGCTAGGGGGACTAGCGGGGGTACAGATACGCAGTATTTT. Protein product: CSARGTSGGTDTQYF.